This TCR beta chain appears in the sequencing data of a study of cytomegalovirus exposure and HLA in healthy donors. Looking at the study overall: In an earlier analysis, around 100 million unique TCR beta sequences were found from some 180 million T cells. Points from the study as a whole: A few of the chains that were CMV-associated were confirmed in vitro to be specific for CMV antigens. It was reported that the classifier diagnosed cytomegalovirus status with high specificity and sensitivity in both the original and validation cohorts.

The trim removed 6 bases at V and 7 bases at J, leaving 6 bases unmatched. This CDR3 comprises 14 residues. Germline CDR1 SGHAT, CDR2 FQNNGV. Nominally healthy donors provided the samples, though records likely missed some immune exposures. Comment on this clone: Its antigen is not identified.

Primers for the PCR totalled 60 Vbeta and 13 Jbeta. The protocol was immunoSEQ multiplex PCR, while the TCRdb copy is restricted to in-frame clones and leaves out a portion. The profile shows under 200,000 clones, roughly two thirds of them singletons. Sequenced input: PBMCs. The rearrangement joins TRBV11-2 to TRBJ2-1, with 10 bases that match TRBD2. This TCR derives from a woman aged 25 to 39 in good health and CMV-seronegative. The CDR3 DNA reads as TGTGCCAGCAGGAAACTAGCGGGAAGGAATGAGCAGTTCTTC. Amino acid sequence: CASRKLAGRNEQFF. The variable domain in full, with the rest retrieved from reference TRBV11-2 and TRBJ2-1, is EAGVAQSPRYKIIEKRQSVAFWCNPISGHATLYWYQQILGQGPKLLIQFQNNGVVDDSQLPKDRFSAERLKGVDSTLKIQPAKLEDSAVYLCASRKLAGRNEQFFGPGTRLTVL.